This T cell receptor (beta chain) was captured in a study of a mutant IDH1 vaccine in newly diagnosed glioma. TCRdb's copy holds only in-frame clones and misses some; the assay was immunoSEQ multiplex PCR. Of more than 25,000 clones in the sample, under 85% were seen once. Time point noted: week 35, safety follow-up. Every vaccination contained 300 ug of the mutant IDH1 20-mer peptide and was paired with topical imiquimod. The V gene's germline CDR1 is SGHDN and CDR2 FVKESK. The CDR3 has 14 amino acids. V was shortened by 4 bases and J by 2 bases, with 9 bases between the two germline ends. With respect to this clone: Its antigen is undetermined.

Here the sequenced sample was PBMCs, taken from a glioma patient whose treatment included an IDH1 peptide vaccine. The chain recombines TRBV14 with TRBJ1-3, with unresolved D. The sequence came from a woman under 40 with glioma. Some clones in this sample may be carry-over from other donors' samples. As DNA, the CDR3 is TGTGCCAGCAGCCTAGGAACAGCTGGAAACACCATATATTTT. It yields the protein CASSLGTAGNTIYF.